This T cell receptor beta chain emerged from a study of shared clonotypes between healthy human individuals. Regarding the study as a whole: Although depth was large, rarefaction showed that sequencing of the sorted subsets was incomplete.

Concerning this clone itself: As yet, its antigen is unknown.

CDR3 size: 11 residues. Unmatched junction bases numbered 4, after V lost 6 bases and J lost 10 bases. Germline V gene sequence: CDR1 SGDLS, CDR2 YYNGEE. Sequencing used immunoSEQ multiplex PCR; TCRdb keeps in-frame clones, though not all of them. The repertoire holds fewer than 1.8 million clones, with 98% as singletons. The J gene is TRBJ2-1, the V gene TRBV9; 7 nucleotides align to TRBD2. The sample was naive CD4+ T cells sorted from blood. Subset given: CD45RA+ positively selected. The TCR comes from a man aged 25-45 years in good health. Here the CDR3 reads CASKSGTEQFF. The CDR3 bases are TGTGCCAGCAAGAGCGGGACGGAGCAGTTCTTC.